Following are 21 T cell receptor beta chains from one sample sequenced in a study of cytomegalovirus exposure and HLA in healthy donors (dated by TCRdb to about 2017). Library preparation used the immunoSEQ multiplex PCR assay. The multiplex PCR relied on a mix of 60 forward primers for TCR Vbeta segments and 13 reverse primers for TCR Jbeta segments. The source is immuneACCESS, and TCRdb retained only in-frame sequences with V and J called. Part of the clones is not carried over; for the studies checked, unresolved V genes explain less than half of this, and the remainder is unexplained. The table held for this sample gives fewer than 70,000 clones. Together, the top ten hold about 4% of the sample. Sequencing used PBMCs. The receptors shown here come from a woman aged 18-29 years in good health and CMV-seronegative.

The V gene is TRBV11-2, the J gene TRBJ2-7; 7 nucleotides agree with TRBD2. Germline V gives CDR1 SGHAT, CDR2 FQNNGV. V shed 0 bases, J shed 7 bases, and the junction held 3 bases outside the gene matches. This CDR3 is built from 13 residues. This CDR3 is CASSLEAAGEQYF. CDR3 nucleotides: TGTGCCAGCAGCTTAGAGGCAGCGGGGGAGCAGTACTTC.

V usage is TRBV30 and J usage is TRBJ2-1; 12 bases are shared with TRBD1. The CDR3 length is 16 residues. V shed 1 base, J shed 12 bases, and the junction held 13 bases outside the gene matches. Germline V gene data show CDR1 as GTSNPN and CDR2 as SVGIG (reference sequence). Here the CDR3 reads CAWSATGTGGLSVQFF. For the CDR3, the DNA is TGTGCCTGGAGTGCCACCGGGACAGGGGGCCTTAGTGTGCAGTTCTTC.

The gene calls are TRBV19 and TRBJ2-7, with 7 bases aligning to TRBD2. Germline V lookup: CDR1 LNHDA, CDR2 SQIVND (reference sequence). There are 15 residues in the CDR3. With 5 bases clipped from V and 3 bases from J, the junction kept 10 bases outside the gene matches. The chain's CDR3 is CASSPRLANHYEQYF. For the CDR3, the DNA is TGTGCCAGTAGTCCTCGACTAGCAAATCACTACGAGCAGTACTTC.

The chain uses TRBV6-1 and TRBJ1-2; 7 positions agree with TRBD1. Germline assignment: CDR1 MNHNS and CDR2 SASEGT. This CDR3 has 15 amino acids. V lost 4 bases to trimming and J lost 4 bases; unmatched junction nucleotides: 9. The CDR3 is CASSGEQGHFYGYTF. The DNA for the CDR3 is TGTGCCAGCAGTGGAGAACAGGGGCACTTCTATGGCTACACCTTC.

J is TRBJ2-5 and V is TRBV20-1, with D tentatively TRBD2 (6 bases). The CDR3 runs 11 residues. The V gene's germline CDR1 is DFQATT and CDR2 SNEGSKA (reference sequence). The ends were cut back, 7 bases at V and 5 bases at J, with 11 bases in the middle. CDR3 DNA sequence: TGCAGTGTATATCGGGGGGAGACCCAGTACTTC. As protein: CSVYRGETQYF.

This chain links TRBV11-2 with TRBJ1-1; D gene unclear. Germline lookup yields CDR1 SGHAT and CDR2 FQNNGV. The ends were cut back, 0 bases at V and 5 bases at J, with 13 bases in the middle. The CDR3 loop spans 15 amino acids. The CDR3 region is CASSLDPGDGTEAFF. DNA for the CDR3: TGTGCCAGCAGCTTAGATCCCGGGGATGGGACTGAAGCTTTCTTT.

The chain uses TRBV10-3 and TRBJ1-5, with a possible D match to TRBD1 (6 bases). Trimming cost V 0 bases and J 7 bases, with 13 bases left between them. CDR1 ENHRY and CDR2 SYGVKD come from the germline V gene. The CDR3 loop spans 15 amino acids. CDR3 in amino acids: CAISESGDQGQPQHF. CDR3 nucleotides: TGTGCCATCAGTGAGTCAGGGGATCAGGGGCAGCCCCAGCATTTT.

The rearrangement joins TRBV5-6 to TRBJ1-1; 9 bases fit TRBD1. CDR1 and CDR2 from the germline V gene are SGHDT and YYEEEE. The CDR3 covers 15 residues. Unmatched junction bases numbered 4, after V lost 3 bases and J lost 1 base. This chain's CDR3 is CASSSWDRENTEAFF. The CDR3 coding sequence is TGTGCCAGCAGCTCCTGGGACAGGGAGAACACTGAAGCTTTCTTT.

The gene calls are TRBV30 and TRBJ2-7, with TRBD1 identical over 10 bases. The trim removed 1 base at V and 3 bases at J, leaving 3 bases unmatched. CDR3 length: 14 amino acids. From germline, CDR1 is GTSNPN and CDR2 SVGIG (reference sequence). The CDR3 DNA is TGTGCCTGGAGTGGGGGACAGGGGAACTACGAGCAGTACTTC. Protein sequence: CAWSGGQGNYEQYF.

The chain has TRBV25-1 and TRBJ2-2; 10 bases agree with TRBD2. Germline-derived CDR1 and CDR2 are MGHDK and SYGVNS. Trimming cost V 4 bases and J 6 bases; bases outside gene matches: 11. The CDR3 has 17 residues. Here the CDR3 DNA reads TGTGCCAGCAGTGGAAGACTAGCGGGTGCCGGGGCCGGGGAGCTGTTTTTT. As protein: CASSGRLAGAGAGELFF.

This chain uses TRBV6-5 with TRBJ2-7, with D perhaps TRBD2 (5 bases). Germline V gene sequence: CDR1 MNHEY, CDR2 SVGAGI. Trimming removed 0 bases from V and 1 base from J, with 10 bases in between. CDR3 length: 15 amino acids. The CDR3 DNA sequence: TGTGCCAGCAGTTACTCGAGGGTCAGATCCTACGAGCAGTACTTC. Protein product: CASSYSRVRSYEQYF.

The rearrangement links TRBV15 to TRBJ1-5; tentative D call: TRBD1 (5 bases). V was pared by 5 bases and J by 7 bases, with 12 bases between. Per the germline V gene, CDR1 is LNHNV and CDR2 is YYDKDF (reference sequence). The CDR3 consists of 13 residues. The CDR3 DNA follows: TGTGCCACCAGCGTCAGGGTTCAACAGCCCCAGCATTTT. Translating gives CATSVRVQQPQHF.

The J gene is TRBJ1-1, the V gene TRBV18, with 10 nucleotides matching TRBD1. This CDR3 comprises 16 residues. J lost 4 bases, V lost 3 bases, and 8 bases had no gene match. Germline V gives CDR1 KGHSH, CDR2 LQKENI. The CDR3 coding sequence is TGTGCCAGCTCACCTGGGACAGGGGACTATGCCACTGAAGCTTTCTTT. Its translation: CASSPGTGDYATEAFF.

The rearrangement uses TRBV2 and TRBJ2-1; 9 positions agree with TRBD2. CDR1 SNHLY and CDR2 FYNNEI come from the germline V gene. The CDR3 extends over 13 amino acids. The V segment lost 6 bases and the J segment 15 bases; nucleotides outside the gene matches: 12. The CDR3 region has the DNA TGTGCCAGCAGCCCAACCCTTCTAGCGGGACTGTTCTTC. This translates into CASSPTLLAGLFF.

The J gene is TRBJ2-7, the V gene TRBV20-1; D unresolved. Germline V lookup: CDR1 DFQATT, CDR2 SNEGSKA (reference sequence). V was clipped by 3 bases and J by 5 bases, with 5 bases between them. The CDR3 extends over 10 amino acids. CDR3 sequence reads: CSASLHEQYF. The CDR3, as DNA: TGCAGTGCTAGTCTCCACGAGCAGTACTTC.

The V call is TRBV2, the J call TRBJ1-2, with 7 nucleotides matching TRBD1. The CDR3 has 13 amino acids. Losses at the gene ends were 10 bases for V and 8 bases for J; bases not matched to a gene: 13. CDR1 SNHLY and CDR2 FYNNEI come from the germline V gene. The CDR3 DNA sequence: TGTGCCATCCAAGGGACAGCAATAAGGGGCTACACCTTC. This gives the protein CAIQGTAIRGYTF.

CDR3 coding DNA: TGTGCCTGGAACAAGCAAACGGGGAACAATGAGCAGTTCTTC. Its translation is CAWNKQTGNNEQFF. The V gene is TRBV30, the J gene TRBJ2-1; weak D call: TRBD2 (5 bases). The length of the CDR3 is 14 residues. The ends were cut back, 4 bases at V and 5 bases at J, with 15 bases in the middle. The V gene's germline CDR1 is GTSNPN and CDR2 SVGIG (reference sequence).

The CDR3 loop is CARSLGGGGEQYF. The DNA for the CDR3 is TGTGCCAGAAGCTTGGGGGGCGGGGGCGAGCAGTACTTC. V is TRBV5-3 and J is TRBJ2-7, with TRBD2 matching over 7 bases. TRBV5-3 is labeled an ORF, and its function is uncertain. Trimming at V came to 0 bases and at J to 6 bases, leaving 3 bases not matched to a gene. The CDR3 loop spans 13 amino acids.

The CDR3 sequence is CASSQDRPGYTEAFF. DNA of the CDR3: TGTGCCAGCAGCCAAGATCGTCCGGGGTACACTGAAGCTTTCTTT. This chain uses TRBV14 with TRBJ1-1; D is uncertain. The V and J ends lost 0 bases and 3 bases respectively, with 11 bases between them. Germline V gene data show CDR1 as SGHDN and CDR2 as FVKESK. The CDR3 loop spans 15 amino acids. The full variable domain, completed using reference TRBV14 and TRBJ1-1, is EAGVTQFPSHSVIEKGQTVTLRCDPISGHDNLYWYRRVMGKEIKFLLHFVKESKQDESGMPNNRFLAERTGGTYSTLKVQPAELEDSGVYFCASSQDRPGYTEAFFGQGTRLTVV.

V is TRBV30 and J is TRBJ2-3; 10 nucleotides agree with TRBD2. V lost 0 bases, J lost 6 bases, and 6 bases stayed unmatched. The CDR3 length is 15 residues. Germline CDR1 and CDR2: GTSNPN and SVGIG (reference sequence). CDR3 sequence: CAWSVSGGAGDTQYF. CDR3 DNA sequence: TGTGCCTGGAGTGTCAGCGGGGGGGCCGGGGATACGCAGTATTTT.

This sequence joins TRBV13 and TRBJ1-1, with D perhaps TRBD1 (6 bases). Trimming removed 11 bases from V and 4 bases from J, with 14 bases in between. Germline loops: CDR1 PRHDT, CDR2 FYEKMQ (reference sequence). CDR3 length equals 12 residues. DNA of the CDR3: TGTGCCTGGCGGGGGGCGTCCACTGAAGCTTTCTTT. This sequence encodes CAWRGASTEAFF.